Listed below are T cell receptor beta chains from one sample, sequenced in a study of T cell repertoires in cytomegalovirus infection. TCRdb analysed the reads with MiXCR anew, one entry per CDR3 protein. The sample shows 250,000 to 400,000 distinct CDR3 sequences, 20% to 25% of them seen only once. The antigens for these receptors are not known. This specimen consisted of cultured PBMCs, obtained from culture after CMV antigen stimulation. Every receptor here comes from a human donor in good health (CMV status not recorded). Some clones in this sample may be carry-over from other donors' samples. Both conserved end residues are part of each CDR3. The order of the fields is J gene, D gene, clone size, V gene, CDR3 protein, CDR3 DNA. The D gene is left open where the match is weak. Size values are once, few and many counts, or a class for expanded clones, and some rows have none.

>TRBJ1-2|NA|few|TRBV6-2/TRBV6-3
CASSQTGNGYTF
TGTGCCAGCAGTCAAACAGGGAACGGCTACACCTTC
>TRBJ2-1|NA|many|TRBV12-3/TRBV12-4
CASGSRSLYYNEQFF
TGTGCCAGCGGGTCCCGTTCCCTTTATTACAATGAGCAGTTCTTC
>TRBJ2-3|TRBD2|NA|TRBV20-1
CSVTPGLATDGTQYF
TGCAGTGTTACACCGGGACTAGCGACCGATGGTACGCAGTATTTT
>TRBJ2-3|TRBD2|many|TRBV7-6
CASSSTSGTSTDTQYF
TGTGCCAGCAGCTCAACTAGCGGGACTAGCACAGATACGCAGTATTTT
>TRBJ2-5|NA|NA|TRBV12-3/TRBV12-4
CASSFGVETQYF
TGTGCCAGCAGTTTCGGAGTGGAGACCCAGTACTTC
>TRBJ2-5|NA|NA|TRBV29-1
CSVEDPGAPKETQYF
TGCAGCGTTGAAGATCCGGGGGCTCCCAAAGAGACCCAGTACTTC
>TRBJ1-3|TRBD1|many|TRBV12-3/TRBV12-4
CASSFSGDRDFGGSGNTIYF
TGTGCCAGCAGTTTCTCCGGAGACAGGGATTTCGGAGGCTCTGGAAACACCATATATTTT
>TRBJ2-1|TRBD1|NA|TRBV24-1
CATRDRGRFEQFF
TGTGCCACCAGAGACAGGGGGCGGTTTGAGCAGTTCTTC
>TRBJ2-1|TRBD2|few|TRBV25-1
CASTISGDNEQFF
TGTGCCAGCACGATTAGCGGGGACAATGAGCAGTTCTTC
>TRBJ1-1|TRBD1|many|TRBV6-1
CASSTTGGYTEAFF
TGTGCCAGCAGTACAACAGGGGGGTACACTGAAGCTTTCTTT
>TRBJ2-5|TRBD2|many|TRBV7-2
CASSLAGGLETQYF
TGTGCCAGCAGCTTAGCGGGAGGGCTAGAGACCCAGTACTTC
>TRBJ2-3|NA|NA|TRBV12-3/TRBV12-4
CASSPRELDTQYF
TGTGCCAGCAGTCCCCGGGAATTAGATACGCAGTATTTT
>TRBJ2-1|NA|NA|TRBV6-1
CASSVGGGSYNEQFF
TGTGCCAGCAGTGTAGGAGGGGGCTCCTACAATGAGCAGTTCTTC
>TRBJ2-2|TRBD2|NA|TRBV6-1
CASSLRTSGSGTGELFF
TGTGCCAGCAGTCTAAGGACTAGCGGGAGCGGCACCGGGGAGCTGTTTTTT
>TRBJ1-1|TRBD1|few|TRBV27
CASSSRTGGNTEAFF
TGTGCCAGCAGTTCCCGGACAGGGGGGAACACTGAAGCTTTCTTT
>TRBJ2-3|NA|NA|TRBV12-3/TRBV12-4
CASRTHTDTQYF
TGTGCCAGCAGGACCCACACAGATACGCAGTATTTT
>TRBJ2-2|NA|NA|TRBV10-3
CAINTNTGELFF
TGTGCCATCAATACGAACACCGGGGAGCTGTTTTTT
>TRBJ2-5|TRBD2|few|TRBV15
CATSRRLAGKETQYF
TGTGCCACCAGCAGAAGACTAGCGGGGAAAGAGACCCAGTACTTC
>TRBJ2-1|TRBD2|few|TRBV29-1
CSVEDPGLAGVINEQFF
TGCAGCGTTGAGGACCCGGGACTAGCGGGAGTCATCAATGAGCAGTTCTTC
>TRBJ2-2|NA|NA|TRBV12-3/TRBV12-4
CASSFNRATGELFF
TGTGCCAGCAGTTTCAACAGGGCCACAGGGGAGCTGTTTTTT
>TRBJ1-1|NA|many|TRBV11-2
CASSLGGINRGTEAFF
TGTGCCAGCAGCTTAGGGGGAATCAATAGGGGAACTGAAGCTTTCTTT
>TRBJ2-3|NA|NA|TRBV30
CACGQFTDTQYF
TGTGCCTGCGGACAGTTTACAGATACGCAGTATTTT
>TRBJ2-1|NA|NA|TRBV6-6
CASSSPLLAGEQFF
TGTGCCAGCAGTTCGCCATTACTCGCGGGTGAGCAGTTCTTC
>TRBJ1-5|NA|many|TRBV19
CASSIGLVGPNQPQHF
TGTGCCAGTAGTATAGGGTTGGTAGGGCCCAATCAGCCCCAGCATTTT
>TRBJ2-1|NA|NA|TRBV6-2/TRBV6-3
CASTKHLGNEQFF
TGTGCCAGCACCAAACATCTAGGCAATGAGCAGTTCTTC
>TRBJ2-6|TRBD1|many|TRBV2
CASNLPTGAERYSGANVLTF
TGTGCCAGCAATTTGCCGACAGGGGCCGAACGGTACTCTGGGGCCAACGTCCTGACTTTC
>TRBJ2-5|NA|few|TRBV18
CASSTKETQYF
TGTGCCAGCTCAACGAAAGAGACCCAGTACTTC
>TRBJ2-5|NA|NA|TRBV4-1
CASSQAQGPQETQYF
TGCGCCAGCAGCCAAGCCCAGGGCCCACAAGAGACCCAGTACTTC
>TRBJ1-3|TRBD1|once|TRBV28
CARRDRGSPNSGNTIYF
TGTGCCAGGAGGGACAGGGGCAGCCCCAACTCTGGAAACACCATATATTTT
>TRBJ1-2|NA|few|TRBV10-3
CAISEAGVLNGYTF
TGTGCCATCAGTGAGGCTGGGGTCTTGAATGGCTACACCTTC